This T cell receptor beta chain was captured in a study of shared clonotypes between healthy human individuals. Running of the assay took place at deep level. Data came from immunoSEQ multiplex PCR; TCRdb stores just in-frame clones and leaves some out. The table lists some 1.1 million clones, about 72% of them singletons. The germline CDR1 and CDR2 sequences are MNHEY and SMNVEV (reference sequence). There are 16 residues in the CDR3. V lost 5 bases to trimming and J lost 4 bases; unmatched junction nucleotides: 9. Sequenced: memory CD4+ T cells from PBMCs. The sample's subset: CD45RA-negative fraction. The TCR originated in a man between 18 and 35 years old in good health. Some clones in this sample may be carry-over from other donors' samples. The chain is built from TRBV27 and TRBJ2-1; 9 positions agree with TRBD2. CDR3 DNA: TGTGCCAGCAGTCCTCCCGGGACTAGCCGATACAATGAGCAGTTCTTC. The encoded protein is CASSPPGTSRYNEQFF.